These T cell receptor beta chains were read from a single sample in a study of T cell responses to AZD1222 COVID-19 vaccine. Assay used: immunoSEQ multiplex PCR; TCRdb lists only in-frame clones, some missing. This sample has under 170,000 clones, with about 92% found just once. This specimen consisted of peripheral blood, obtained 28 days after the second AZD1222 dose. The receptors were gathered from an adult who received the AZD1222 COVID-19 vaccine. Each CDR3 is given with its conserved first and last residue. The D gene is left open where the match is weak. Some rows have no size entry. The others give once, few or many, or a class for an expanded clone.

cdr3_aa: CASSPRTSTDTQYF
cdr3_nt: TGTGCCAGTAGTCCCCGGACTAGCACAGATACGCAGTATTTT
v_call: TRBV19
j_call: TRBJ2-3
d_call: .
clone_size: .

cdr3_aa: CASSRGTGVIHGYTF
cdr3_nt: TGTGCCAGCAGCCGGGGGACAGGGGTAATCCATGGCTACACCTTC
v_call: TRBV7-9
j_call: TRBJ1-2
d_call: TRBD1
clone_size: .

cdr3_aa: CASSLRPRTGSGANVLTF
cdr3_nt: TGTGCCAGCAGCCTGCGACCCCGGACAGGGTCTGGGGCCAACGTCCTGACTTTC
v_call: TRBV7-9
j_call: TRBJ2-6
d_call: TRBD1
clone_size: .

cdr3_aa: CSASRRTTTAEQYF
cdr3_nt: TGCAGTGCTAGTCGTCGGACTACAACGGCCGAGCAGTACTTC
v_call: TRBV20-1
j_call: TRBJ2-7
d_call: .
clone_size: .

cdr3_aa: CASIWGEGNEKLFF
cdr3_nt: TGTGCCAGCATCTGGGGAGAGGGAAATGAAAAACTGTTTTTT
v_call: TRBV28
j_call: TRBJ1-4
d_call: .
clone_size: .

cdr3_aa: CASSYSGTRFTDTQYF
cdr3_nt: TGTGCCAGCAGTTACTCCGGGACTAGGTTCACAGATACGCAGTATTTT
v_call: TRBV6-5
j_call: TRBJ2-3
d_call: TRBD2
clone_size: .

cdr3_aa: CASSLAFGLGQPYYGYTF
cdr3_nt: TGCGCCAGCAGCTTGGCCTTCGGGCTTGGACAACCTTACTATGGCTACACCTTC
v_call: TRBV5-1
j_call: TRBJ1-2
d_call: .
clone_size: .

cdr3_aa: CASSLVGSSTDTQYF
cdr3_nt: TGTGCCAGCAGCTTAGTTGGGTCTAGCACAGATACGCAGTATTTT
v_call: TRBV7-8
j_call: TRBJ2-3
d_call: .
clone_size: .

cdr3_aa: CASSLRYLNTEAFF
cdr3_nt: TGTGCCAGCAGTCTCAGGTACCTGAACACTGAAGCTTTCTTT
v_call: TRBV6-5
j_call: TRBJ1-1
d_call: .
clone_size: .

cdr3_aa: CASSPGLAGGEINIQYF
cdr3_nt: TGTGCCAGCAGCCCTGGACTAGCGGGAGGGGAAATAAACATTCAGTACTTC
v_call: TRBV13
j_call: TRBJ2-4
d_call: TRBD2
clone_size: .

cdr3_aa: CASSWDRGDTEAFF
cdr3_nt: TGCGCCAGCAGCTGGGATCGAGGGGACACTGAAGCTTTCTTT
v_call: TRBV5-1
j_call: TRBJ1-1
d_call: .
clone_size: few

cdr3_aa: CASSLGGRPYEQYF
cdr3_nt: TGTGCCAGCAGCTTGGGGGGGCGCCCCTACGAGCAGTACTTC
v_call: TRBV5-4
j_call: TRBJ2-7
d_call: .
clone_size: .

cdr3_aa: CASSYGTSGLEQYF
cdr3_nt: TGTGCCAGCAGCTACGGGACTAGCGGACTCGAGCAGTACTTC
v_call: TRBV13
j_call: TRBJ2-7
d_call: TRBD2
clone_size: .

cdr3_aa: CASSWVRSYGYTF
cdr3_nt: TGTGCCAGCAGCTGGGTCAGAAGCTATGGCTACACCTTC
v_call: TRBV13
j_call: TRBJ1-2
d_call: .
clone_size: once

cdr3_aa: CASSLSTRANTGELFF
cdr3_nt: TGTGCCAGCAGCTTGTCGACACGAGCGAACACCGGGGAGCTGTTTTTT
v_call: TRBV5-5
j_call: TRBJ2-2
d_call: .
clone_size: .

cdr3_aa: CATSDPRTGLSYNEQFF
cdr3_nt: TGTGCCACCAGTGATCCTCGGACAGGGCTCTCCTACAATGAGCAGTTCTTC
v_call: TRBV24-1
j_call: TRBJ2-1
d_call: TRBD1
clone_size: .

cdr3_aa: CAWSQTGKAKNYEQYF
cdr3_nt: TGTGCCTGGAGCCAAACAGGGAAGGCGAAAAACTACGAGCAGTACTTC
v_call: TRBV30
j_call: TRBJ2-7
d_call: .
clone_size: .

cdr3_aa: CASSKSNQPQHF
cdr3_nt: TGTGCCAGCAGCAAGAGCAATCAGCCCCAGCATTTT
v_call: TRBV28
j_call: TRBJ1-5
d_call: .
clone_size: .

cdr3_aa: CASSDRTSGSYEQYF
cdr3_nt: TGTGCCAGCAGCGACAGGACTAGCGGGAGCTACGAGCAGTACTTC
v_call: TRBV11-2
j_call: TRBJ2-7
d_call: TRBD2
clone_size: .

cdr3_aa: CASSISGTVAGELFF
cdr3_nt: TGTGCCAGCAGTATCTCCGGGACAGTGGCCGGGGAGCTGTTTTTT
v_call: TRBV6-5
j_call: TRBJ2-2
d_call: TRBD1
clone_size: .

cdr3_aa: CASIDGGGEAFF
cdr3_nt: TGTGCCAGCATCGACGGGGGGGGTGAAGCTTTCTTT
v_call: TRBV12-3/TRBV12-4
j_call: TRBJ1-1
d_call: .
clone_size: .

cdr3_aa: CASSLAGEGTGELFF
cdr3_nt: TGTGCCAGCAGCTTAGCGGGAGAGGGCACCGGGGAGCTGTTTTTT
v_call: TRBV7-9
j_call: TRBJ2-2
d_call: .
clone_size: once

cdr3_aa: CASSLGSGSPLHF
cdr3_nt: TGTGCCAGCAGTTTGGGTTCGGGTTCACCCCTCCACTTT
v_call: TRBV27
j_call: TRBJ1-6
d_call: .
clone_size: few

cdr3_aa: CAISGDLSNQPQHF
cdr3_nt: TGTGCCATCAGTGGGGACCTTAGCAATCAGCCCCAGCATTTT
v_call: TRBV10-3
j_call: TRBJ1-5
d_call: .
clone_size: .

cdr3_aa: CASSRTGFNNEQFF
cdr3_nt: TGTGCCAGCAGCCGGACAGGGTTTAACAATGAGCAGTTCTTC
v_call: TRBV9
j_call: TRBJ2-1
d_call: TRBD1
clone_size: .

cdr3_aa: CSASRGVLSNQPQHF
cdr3_nt: TGCAGTGCTAGTAGGGGGGTATTAAGCAATCAGCCCCAGCATTTT
v_call: TRBV20-1
j_call: TRBJ1-5
d_call: .
clone_size: .

cdr3_aa: CAWSRNYEQYF
cdr3_nt: TGTGCCTGGAGTAGGAACTACGAGCAGTACTTC
v_call: TRBV30
j_call: TRBJ2-7
d_call: .
clone_size: .

cdr3_aa: CASSDLPSGRNEQYF
cdr3_nt: TGTGCCAGCAGTGATCTGCCTAGCGGGAGAAATGAGCAGTACTTC
v_call: TRBV2
j_call: TRBJ2-7
d_call: TRBD2
clone_size: .

cdr3_aa: CASSLVASTTSGNTIYF
cdr3_nt: TGCGCCAGCAGCTTGGTTGCCAGTACTACCTCTGGAAACACCATATATTTT
v_call: TRBV5-1
j_call: TRBJ1-3
d_call: .
clone_size: .

cdr3_aa: CASSLVINTDTQYF
cdr3_nt: TGTGCCAGCAGTTTGGTCATTAACACAGATACGCAGTATTTT
v_call: TRBV27
j_call: TRBJ2-3
d_call: .
clone_size: .

cdr3_aa: CSVRGRRNEKLFF
cdr3_nt: TGCAGCGTCCGGGGCCGCCGTAATGAAAAACTGTTTTTT
v_call: TRBV29-1
j_call: TRBJ1-4
d_call: .
clone_size: once

cdr3_aa: CASSQGPNLIYGYTF
cdr3_nt: TGTGCCAGCAGCCAGGGGCCTAATCTTATCTATGGCTACACCTTC
v_call: TRBV7-2
j_call: TRBJ1-2
d_call: .
clone_size: .

cdr3_aa: CASSPNRQETQYF
cdr3_nt: TGTGCCAGCTCACCAAACAGACAAGAGACCCAGTACTTC
v_call: TRBV18
j_call: TRBJ2-5
d_call: .
clone_size: .

cdr3_aa: CASSDGLSTGLKETQYF
cdr3_nt: TGCGCCAGCAGCGACGGTCTTAGTACGGGATTAAAAGAGACCCAGTACTTC
v_call: TRBV5-1
j_call: TRBJ2-5
d_call: .
clone_size: once

cdr3_aa: CSVEGTAAYNEQFF
cdr3_nt: TGCAGCGTTGAGGGGACCGCCGCCTACAATGAGCAGTTCTTC
v_call: TRBV29-1
j_call: TRBJ2-1
d_call: .
clone_size: .

cdr3_aa: CASRRGFTEAFF
cdr3_nt: TGTGCCAGCAGACGAGGGTTCACTGAAGCTTTCTTT
v_call: TRBV12-3/TRBV12-4
j_call: TRBJ1-1
d_call: .
clone_size: .

cdr3_aa: CASSEVWLAGGTNYGYTF
cdr3_nt: TGTGCCAGCAGTGAAGTATGGTTGGCGGGGGGAACTAACTATGGCTACACCTTC
v_call: TRBV2
j_call: TRBJ1-2
d_call: .
clone_size: once

cdr3_aa: CASSQEGSTDTQYF
cdr3_nt: TGCGCCAGCAGCCAAGAGGGGAGCACAGATACGCAGTATTTT
v_call: TRBV4-1
j_call: TRBJ2-3
d_call: .
clone_size: .

cdr3_aa: CASRTGGNSPLHF
cdr3_nt: TGTGCCAGCAGGACAGGGGGCAATTCACCCCTCCACTTT
v_call: TRBV27
j_call: TRBJ1-6
d_call: TRBD1
clone_size: .

cdr3_aa: CASSTSGQGTYEQYF
cdr3_nt: TGTGCCAGCAGCACCTCGGGACAGGGGACCTACGAGCAGTACTTC
v_call: TRBV7-9
j_call: TRBJ2-7
d_call: TRBD1
clone_size: .

cdr3_aa: CASSAAGSSNQPQHF
cdr3_nt: TGTGCCAGCAGCGCTGCAGGGAGTAGCAATCAGCCCCAGCATTTT
v_call: TRBV6-5
j_call: TRBJ1-5
d_call: .
clone_size: once

cdr3_aa: CASSQIRDTSNYGYTF
cdr3_nt: TGTGCCAGCAGCCAAATCCGGGACACCTCTAACTATGGCTACACCTTC
v_call: TRBV6-2/TRBV6-3
j_call: TRBJ1-2
d_call: .
clone_size: once

cdr3_aa: CATSVGLAGRSETQYF
cdr3_nt: TGTGCCACCAGCGTGGGGCTAGCGGGGCGCTCGGAGACCCAGTACTTC
v_call: TRBV15
j_call: TRBJ2-5
d_call: TRBD2
clone_size: .

cdr3_aa: CASSLVSGGMELFF
cdr3_nt: TGTGCCAGCAGCTTAGTTTCAGGGGGCATGGAACTGTTTTTT
v_call: TRBV11-3
j_call: TRBJ1-4
d_call: TRBD1
clone_size: .

cdr3_aa: CASSFSGRASYEQYF
cdr3_nt: TGTGCCAGCAGTTTCAGCGGGAGGGCCTCCTACGAGCAGTACTTC
v_call: TRBV28
j_call: TRBJ2-7
d_call: TRBD2
clone_size: .

cdr3_aa: CASSQEPSGAYNEQFF
cdr3_nt: TGTGCCAGCAGCCAAGAGCCTAGCGGAGCCTACAATGAGCAGTTCTTC
v_call: TRBV4-2
j_call: TRBJ2-1
d_call: TRBD2
clone_size: .

cdr3_aa: CASSLIEGRGEIQPQHF
cdr3_nt: TGTGCCAGCAGTTTAATCGAGGGAAGGGGAGAAATTCAGCCCCAGCATTTT
v_call: TRBV11-3
j_call: TRBJ1-5
d_call: .
clone_size: .

cdr3_aa: CASSLGGGRLYGYTF
cdr3_nt: TGTGCCAGCAGTTTAGGCGGGGGGCGCCTCTATGGCTACACCTTC
v_call: TRBV27
j_call: TRBJ1-2
d_call: .
clone_size: .

cdr3_aa: CSVADNYEQFF
cdr3_nt: TGCAGCGTTGCGGACAACTATGAGCAGTTCTTC
v_call: TRBV29-1
j_call: TRBJ2-1
d_call: .
clone_size: .

cdr3_aa: CASTRGTSTDTQYF
cdr3_nt: TGTGCCAGCACCCGGGGGACTAGCACAGATACGCAGTATTTT
v_call: TRBV2
j_call: TRBJ2-3
d_call: .
clone_size: .

cdr3_aa: CASSQVGTGRDEQYF
cdr3_nt: TGCGCCAGCAGCCAAGTTGGGACAGGGCGGGACGAGCAGTACTTC
v_call: TRBV4-3
j_call: TRBJ2-7
d_call: TRBD1
clone_size: .

cdr3_aa: CASSRQALNTEAFF
cdr3_nt: TGTGCCAGCAGTCGACAGGCGTTGAACACTGAAGCTTTCTTT
v_call: TRBV6-5
j_call: TRBJ1-1
d_call: .
clone_size: .

cdr3_aa: CASRTVYGYTF
cdr3_nt: TGTGCCAGCAGGACGGTTTATGGCTACACCTTC
v_call: TRBV19
j_call: TRBJ1-2
d_call: .
clone_size: .